This T cell receptor (beta chain) was documented in a study of CD8 T cells in ankylosing spondylitis. TCRdb re-called the 5' RACE reads with MiXCR, one entry per CDR3 protein. This sample has around 150,000 distinct CDR3 sequences, with around 7.9% found just once. V lost 3 bases and J 2 bases, leaving 7 bases between the germline ends. The CDR3 has 13 residues. Overall study findings and caveats: Matched ankylosing spondylitis synovial fluid reportedly contained a significantly enriched population of disease-linked clones. Characteristic, it appeared, of ankylosing spondylitis blood was a TCR beta motif of eight highly homologous variants.

This clonotype was seen many times. Its antigen is unidentified. Sequencing was carried out using blood, either unsorted or a sorted T cell fraction (not recorded which). The J gene is TRBJ1-2, the V gene TRBV12-3 or TRBV12-4; D ambiguous. The sequence was obtained from a female donor with ankylosing spondylitis or in good health (not recorded which). CDR3: CASSFLENYGYTF. DNA of the CDR3: TGTGCCAGCAGTTTTCTGGAAAACTATGGCTACACCTTC.